This record looks at one TCR beta chain sequence and its context. In the original analysis: Amplification from reference gene primers served as the basis for estimated nucleated cell counts. Sequencing used immunoSEQ multiplex PCR; TCRdb keeps in-frame clones, though not all of them. The V and J calls and the clone size are those of that table, but D and trimming were determined from the DNA. The sample consists of fewer than 250,000 clones, 85% to 90% of them appearing once. This CDR3 has 13 residues. The germline V gene encodes CDR1 MNHEY and CDR2 SMNVEV (reference sequence). V lost 2 bases and J lost 9, with 8 bases in between. The data originate from a study of blood T cell repertoires in COVID-19. Study context: PBMCs, B-cell-depleted T cells, or T cells provided the cDNA or gDNA that made up the material.

During active infection, Seattle patients enrolled and were then monitored through disease. Sequenced sample: peripheral blood. The clonotype originates from a man aged 30 to 39 with COVID-19, enrolled during active disease. This chain joins TRBV27 and TRBJ1-6; D is ambiguous. DNA of the CDR3: TGTGCCAGCAGTTTAGAGGTTTCTTCACCCCTCCACTTT. Its translation: CASSLEVSSPLHF.